A single sample gave rise to the 4 T cell receptor beta chains below, sequenced in a study of T-cell reconstitution after alpha-beta-depleted transplantation in children (dated by TCRdb to about 2016). Sample treatment or condition, as interpreted from the label and publication: allogeneic hematopoietic cell transplantation with graft depleted of TCRalphabeta T cells and CD19 B cells. Library preparation used PCR. For sequencing, an Illumina HiSeq 2500 was employed. To normalize quantification of the TCRbeta repertoire, the TCR libraries were built with molecular barcoding that relied on unique molecular identifiers. TCRdb reprocessing: public reads trimmed at Q25 with fastp, clones called with MiXCR, in-frame beta chains kept. Each CDR3 protein appears once, grouped with its most common genes and DNA. This sample lists about 980,000 distinct CDR3 sequences; about 29% were detected once. Clones ranked in the top ten supply about 28% of the sample.

The sample in question was PBMCs, mostly from graft donor cells, obtained 360 days after TCRalphabeta/CD19-depleted stem cell transplant. Source of these receptors: a boy under two years old who had a stem cell transplant for SCID, so the T cells may come from the graft donor.

The V gene is TRBV6-6, the J gene TRBJ2-2; no firm D call. The ends were cut back, 2 bases at V and 6 bases at J, with 7 bases in the middle. The CDR3 is made up of 13 amino acids. Germline CDR1 is MNHNY and CDR2 is SVGAGI (reference sequence). CDR3 protein: CASSYGVPGELFF. In DNA form, the CDR3 reads TGTGCCAGCAGTTACGGGGTCCCCGGGGAGCTGTTTTTT.

The J gene is TRBJ1-1, the V gene TRBV25-1, with D possibly matching TRBD1 (5 bases). Germline CDR1 and CDR2: MGHDK and SYGVNS. V was clipped by 0 bases and J by 6 bases, with 17 bases between them. The CDR3 loop spans 16 amino acids. CDR3 nucleotides: TGTGCCAGCAGTGAATATATAGCAGGTGGAGGGGCTGAAGCTTTCTTT. Amino acids: CASSEYIAGGGAEAFF.

The chain uses TRBV28 and TRBJ2-5, with D possibly matching TRBD2 (6 bases). In germline, CDR1 is MDHEN, CDR2 SYDVKM. The CDR3 has 15 residues. V lost 2 bases to trimming and J lost 5 bases, with 15 bases between them. The CDR3 region is CASSLPQTSFETQYF. For the CDR3, the DNA is TGTGCCAGCAGTTTACCCCAGACTAGTTTTGAGACCCAGTACTTC.

This clonotype appeared a single time. V and J are TRBV10-3 and TRBJ2-3, with 8 bases aligning to TRBD1. Germline V gene lookup returns CDR1 ENHRY and CDR2 SYGVKD. J lost 1 base, V lost 7 bases, and 10 bases had no gene match. The CDR3 spans 16 residues. Here the CDR3 reads CAITLGQGLGTDTQYF. For the CDR3, the DNA is TGTGCCATCACCCTAGGACAGGGCTTAGGCACAGATACGCAGTATTTT.